This T cell receptor (beta chain) was retrieved from a study of blood T cells in healthy people across ages. Study background: Template switching retrieved approximately one barcoded beta molecule for each two T cells.

The CDR3 contains 11 residues. V was pared by 10 bases and J by 7 bases, with 6 bases of the junction left unmatched. CDR1 is MNHEY, CDR2 SMNVEV, per germline (reference sequence). This clonotype appeared a few times. Given a much more abundant clone one base away, this may be a read error. Through a sample-barcoded 5' primer and a J-beta primer mix, a second PCR was run for roughly 7 to 12 cycles. MiXCR, run by TCRdb on the 5' RACE reads, gives a single entry per CDR3 protein. The repertoire holds some 1.7 million distinct CDR3 sequences, with roughly 28% as singletons. The chain uses TRBV27 and TRBJ2-7; 8 nucleotides agree with TRBD2. Sequencing input: blood. The TCR sequence derives from a woman aged 25-40 years in good health. The CDR3 DNA reads TGTGCCACCGCCACTAGCGGAGAGCAGTACTTC. This encodes CATATSGEQYF.